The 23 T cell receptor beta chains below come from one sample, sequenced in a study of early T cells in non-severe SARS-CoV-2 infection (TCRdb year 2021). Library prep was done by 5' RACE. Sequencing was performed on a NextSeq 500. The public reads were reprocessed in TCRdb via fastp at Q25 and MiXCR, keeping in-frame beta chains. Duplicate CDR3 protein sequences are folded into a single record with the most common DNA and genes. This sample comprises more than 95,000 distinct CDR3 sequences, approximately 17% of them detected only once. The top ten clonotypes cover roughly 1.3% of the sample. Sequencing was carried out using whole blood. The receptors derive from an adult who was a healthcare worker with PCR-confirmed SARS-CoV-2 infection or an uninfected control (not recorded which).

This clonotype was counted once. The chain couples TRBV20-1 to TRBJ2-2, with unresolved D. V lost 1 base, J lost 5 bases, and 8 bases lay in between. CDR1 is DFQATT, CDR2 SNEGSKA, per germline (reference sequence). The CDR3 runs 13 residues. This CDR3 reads CSARVVGTGELFF. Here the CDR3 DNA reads TGCAGTGCTAGAGTTGTGGGGACCGGGGAGCTGTTTTTT.

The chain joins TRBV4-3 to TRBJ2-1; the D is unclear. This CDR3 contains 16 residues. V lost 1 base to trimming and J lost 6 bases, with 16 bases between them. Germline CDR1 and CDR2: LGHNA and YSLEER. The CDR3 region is CASSQGLHPPVNEQFF. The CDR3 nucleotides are TGCGCCAGCAGCCAAGGCCTCCATCCACCCGTCAATGAGCAGTTCTTC.

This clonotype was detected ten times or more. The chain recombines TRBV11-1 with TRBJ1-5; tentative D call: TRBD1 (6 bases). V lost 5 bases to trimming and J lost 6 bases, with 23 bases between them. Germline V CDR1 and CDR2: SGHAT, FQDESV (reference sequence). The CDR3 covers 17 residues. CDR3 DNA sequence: TGTGCCAGCAGCATCCGAGGGTCGGGGGCGCTGGGTCAGCCCCAGCATTTT. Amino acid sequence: CASSIRGSGALGQPQHF.

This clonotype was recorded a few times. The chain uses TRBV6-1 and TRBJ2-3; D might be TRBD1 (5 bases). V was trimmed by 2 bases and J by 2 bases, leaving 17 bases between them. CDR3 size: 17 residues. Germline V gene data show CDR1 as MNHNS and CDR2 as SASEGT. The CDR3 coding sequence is TGTGCCAGCAGTGAACGCCCCACAGGTATTATCACAGATACGCAGTATTTT. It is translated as CASSERPTGIITDTQYF.

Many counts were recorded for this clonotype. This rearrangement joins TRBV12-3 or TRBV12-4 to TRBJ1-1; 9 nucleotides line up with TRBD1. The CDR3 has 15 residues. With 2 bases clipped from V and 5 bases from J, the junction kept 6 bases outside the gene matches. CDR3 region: CASSLNLGQGTEAFF. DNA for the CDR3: TGTGCCAGCAGTTTAAATTTGGGACAGGGAACTGAAGCTTTCTTT.

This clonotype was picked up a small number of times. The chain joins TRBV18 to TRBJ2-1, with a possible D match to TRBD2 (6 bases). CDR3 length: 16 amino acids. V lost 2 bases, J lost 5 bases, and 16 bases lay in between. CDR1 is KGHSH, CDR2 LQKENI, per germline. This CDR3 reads CASSPGGYPSDNEQFF. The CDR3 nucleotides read TGTGCCAGCTCACCAGGAGGGTATCCTAGCGACAATGAGCAGTTCTTC.

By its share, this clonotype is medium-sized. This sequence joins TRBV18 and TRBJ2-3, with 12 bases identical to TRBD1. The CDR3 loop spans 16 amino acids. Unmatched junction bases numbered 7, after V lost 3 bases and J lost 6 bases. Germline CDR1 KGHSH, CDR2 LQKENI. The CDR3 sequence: CASSPTGTGGWDTQYF. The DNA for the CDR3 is TGTGCCAGCTCACCCACCGGGACAGGGGGCTGGGATACGCAGTATTTT.

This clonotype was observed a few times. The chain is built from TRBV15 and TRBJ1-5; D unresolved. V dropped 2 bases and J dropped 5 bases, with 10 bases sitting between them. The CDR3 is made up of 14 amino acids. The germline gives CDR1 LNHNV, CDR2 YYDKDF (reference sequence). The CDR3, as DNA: TGTGCCACCAGCAGACTTTTCGGGCATCAGCCCCAGCATTTT. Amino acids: CATSRLFGHQPQHF.

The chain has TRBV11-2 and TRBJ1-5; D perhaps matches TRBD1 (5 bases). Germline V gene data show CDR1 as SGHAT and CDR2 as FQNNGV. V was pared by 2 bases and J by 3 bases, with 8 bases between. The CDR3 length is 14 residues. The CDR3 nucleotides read TGTGCCAGCAGCTTACAGGGATTCAATCAGCCCCAGCATTTT. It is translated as CASSLQGFNQPQHF.

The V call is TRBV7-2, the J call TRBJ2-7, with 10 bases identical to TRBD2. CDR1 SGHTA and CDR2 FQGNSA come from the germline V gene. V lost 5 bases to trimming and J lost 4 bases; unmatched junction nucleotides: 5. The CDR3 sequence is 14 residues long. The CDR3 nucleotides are TGTGCCAGCAGCCCCGGACTAGCGGTTTACGAGCAGTACTTC. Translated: CASSPGLAVYEQYF.

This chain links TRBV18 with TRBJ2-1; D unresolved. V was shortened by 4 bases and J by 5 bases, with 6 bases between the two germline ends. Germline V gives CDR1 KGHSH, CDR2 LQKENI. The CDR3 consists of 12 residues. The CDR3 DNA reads TGTGCCAGCTCACGGGTAGACAATGAGCAGTTCTTC. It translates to CASSRVDNEQFF.

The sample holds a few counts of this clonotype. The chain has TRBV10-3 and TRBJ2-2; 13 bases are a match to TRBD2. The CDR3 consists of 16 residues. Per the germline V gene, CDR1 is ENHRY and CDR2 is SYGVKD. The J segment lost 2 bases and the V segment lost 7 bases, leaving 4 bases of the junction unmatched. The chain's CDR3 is CAIKGTSGANTGELFF. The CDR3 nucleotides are TGTGCCATCAAGGGGACTAGCGGGGCCAACACCGGGGAGCTGTTTTTT.

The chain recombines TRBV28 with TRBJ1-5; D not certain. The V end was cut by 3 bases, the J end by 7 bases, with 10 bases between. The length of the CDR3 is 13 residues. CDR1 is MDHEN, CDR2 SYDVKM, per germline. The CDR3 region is CASSFGNGQPQHF. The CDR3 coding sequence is TGTGCCAGCAGTTTTGGTAATGGGCAGCCCCAGCATTTT.

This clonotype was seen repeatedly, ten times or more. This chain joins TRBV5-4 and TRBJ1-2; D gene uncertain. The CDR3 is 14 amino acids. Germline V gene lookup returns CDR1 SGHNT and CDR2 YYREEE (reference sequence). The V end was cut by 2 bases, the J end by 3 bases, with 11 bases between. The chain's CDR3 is CASSFQREDYGYTF. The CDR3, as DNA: TGTGCCAGCAGCTTTCAGCGGGAGGACTATGGCTACACCTTC.

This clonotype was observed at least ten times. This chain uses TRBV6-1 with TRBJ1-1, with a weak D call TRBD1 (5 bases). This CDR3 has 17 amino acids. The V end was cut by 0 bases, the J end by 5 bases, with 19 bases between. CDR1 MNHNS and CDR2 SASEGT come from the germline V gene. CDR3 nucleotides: TGTGCCAGCAGTGAAGCCTCGGGCGGCGGGGGAGAGACTGAAGCTTTCTTT. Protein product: CASSEASGGGGETEAFF.

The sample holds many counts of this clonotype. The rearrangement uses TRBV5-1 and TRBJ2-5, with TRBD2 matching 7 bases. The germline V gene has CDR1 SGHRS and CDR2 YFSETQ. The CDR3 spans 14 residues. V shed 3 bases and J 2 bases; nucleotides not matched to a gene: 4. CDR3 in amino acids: CASSYTSAQETQYF. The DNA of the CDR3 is TGCGCCAGCAGCTACACTAGCGCACAAGAGACCCAGTACTTC.

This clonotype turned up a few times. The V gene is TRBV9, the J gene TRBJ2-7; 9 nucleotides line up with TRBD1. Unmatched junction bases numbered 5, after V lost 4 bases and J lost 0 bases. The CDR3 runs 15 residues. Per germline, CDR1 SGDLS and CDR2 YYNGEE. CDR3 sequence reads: CASSPGQGRSYEQYF. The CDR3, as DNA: TGTGCCAGCAGCCCCGGACAGGGGCGCTCCTACGAGCAGTACTTC. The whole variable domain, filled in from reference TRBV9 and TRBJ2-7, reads DSGVTQTPKHLITATGQRVTLRCSPRSGDLSVYWYQQSLDQGLQFLIQYYNGEERAKGNILERFSAQQFPDLHSELNLSSLELGDSALYFCASSPGQGRSYEQYFGPGTRLTVT.

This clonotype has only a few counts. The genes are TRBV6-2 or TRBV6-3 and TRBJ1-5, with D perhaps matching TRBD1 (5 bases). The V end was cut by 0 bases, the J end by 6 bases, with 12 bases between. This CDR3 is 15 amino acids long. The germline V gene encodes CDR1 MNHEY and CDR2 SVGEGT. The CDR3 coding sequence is TGTGCCAGCAGTTACTCGGCAGGGACGGGTCAGCCCCAGCATTTT. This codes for CASSYSAGTGQPQHF.

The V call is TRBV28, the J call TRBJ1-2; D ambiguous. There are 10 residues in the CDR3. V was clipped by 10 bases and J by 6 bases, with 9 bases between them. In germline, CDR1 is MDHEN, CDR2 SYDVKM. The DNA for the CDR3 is TGTGCCATAGGAGGAAATGGCTACACCTTC. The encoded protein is CAIGGNGYTF.

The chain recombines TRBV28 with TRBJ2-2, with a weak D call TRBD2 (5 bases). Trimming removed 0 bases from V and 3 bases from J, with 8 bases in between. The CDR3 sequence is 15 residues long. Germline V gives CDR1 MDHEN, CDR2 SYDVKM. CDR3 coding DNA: TGTGCCAGCAGTTTATGGCGGGTAGACACCGGGGAGCTGTTTTTT. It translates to CASSLWRVDTGELFF. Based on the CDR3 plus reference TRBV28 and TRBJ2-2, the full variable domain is DVKVTQSSRYLVKRTGEKVFLECVQDMDHENMFWYRQDPGLGLRLIYFSYDVKMKEKGDIPEGYSVSREKKERFSLILESASTNQTSMYLCASSLWRVDTGELFFGEGSRLTVL.

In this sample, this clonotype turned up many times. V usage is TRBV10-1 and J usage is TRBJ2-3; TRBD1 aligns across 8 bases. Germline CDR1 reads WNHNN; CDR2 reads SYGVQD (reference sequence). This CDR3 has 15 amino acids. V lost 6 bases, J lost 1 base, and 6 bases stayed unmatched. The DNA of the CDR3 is TGCGCCAGCAGCCGCGACAGGGGCCGCACAGATACGCAGTATTTT. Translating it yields CASSRDRGRTDTQYF.

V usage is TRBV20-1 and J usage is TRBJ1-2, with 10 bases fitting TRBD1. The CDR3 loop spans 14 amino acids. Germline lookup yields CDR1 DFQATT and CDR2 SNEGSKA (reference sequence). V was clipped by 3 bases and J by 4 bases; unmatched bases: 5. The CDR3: CSASVTGGSYGYTF. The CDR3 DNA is TGCAGTGCTAGCGTGACAGGGGGCTCCTATGGCTACACCTTC.

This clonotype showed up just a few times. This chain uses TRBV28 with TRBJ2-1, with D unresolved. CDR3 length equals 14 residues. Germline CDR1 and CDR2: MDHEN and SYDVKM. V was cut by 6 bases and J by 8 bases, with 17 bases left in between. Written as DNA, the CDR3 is TGTGCCAGCAGCCCGGTTTTTCGGATACATGAGCAGTTCTTC. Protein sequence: CASSPVFRIHEQFF. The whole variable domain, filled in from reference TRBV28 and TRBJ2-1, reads DVKVTQSSRYLVKRTGEKVFLECVQDMDHENMFWYRQDPGLGLRLIYFSYDVKMKEKGDIPEGYSVSREKKERFSLILESASTNQTSMYLCASSPVFRIHEQFFGPGTRLTVL.